Following are 27 T cell receptor beta chains from one sample sequenced in a study of blood T cells in healthy people across ages. Using a J-beta primer mix together with a sample-barcoded 5' primer, a second PCR was run for roughly 6 to 12 cycles. One entry per CDR3 protein results from TCRdb running MiXCR on the 5' RACE reads. Of around 800,000 distinct CDR3 sequences listed, more than 25% were seen once; the top ten hold 3%. This sample was also put to use in a study of T cells of mothers and their children.

Source material: blood. These receptors all stem from a boy aged 5-17 years in good health.

The chain couples TRBV27 to TRBJ2-5; D is possibly TRBD1 (5 bases). The end of the DNA is better explained by TRBJ2-1, so the J call may be wrong. CDR1 is MNHEY, CDR2 SMNVEV, per germline (reference sequence). The CDR3 is made up of 14 amino acids. The CDR3 spells CATSMGLGYNEQFF. As DNA, the CDR3 is TGTGCCACAAGTATGGGGCTGGGTTACAATGAGCAGTTCTTC.

This clonotype was counted between two and nine times. V and J are TRBV7-9 and TRBJ2-7, with 9 bases aligning to TRBD1. CDR3 length equals 15 residues. Germline CDR1 SEHNR, CDR2 FQNEAQ (reference sequence). Trimming took 3 bases from V and 6 from J; bases not matched to a gene: 9. The CDR3 sequence: CASSFRTGDLGEQYF. DNA of the CDR3: TGTGCCAGCAGCTTCCGGACAGGGGACTTAGGCGAGCAGTACTTC.

The gene calls are TRBV5-4 and TRBJ2-7, with D uncertain. Germline CDR1 is SGHNT and CDR2 is YYREEE (reference sequence). V gave up 2 bases and J gave up 5 bases, with 11 bases separating them. The CDR3 length is 13 residues. The CDR3 region is CASSLKRANEQYF. In nucleotides, the CDR3 is TGTGCCAGCAGCTTAAAACGGGCCAACGAGCAGTACTTC.

The table lists this clonotype with a few counts. The CDR3 loop is CASSDSRGDTQYF. The CDR3 nucleotides are TGTGCCAGCAGTGATTCCAGGGGGGATACGCAGTATTTT. The chain carries TRBV25-1 and TRBJ2-3; 7 bases are shared with TRBD1. V lost 3 bases, J lost 6 bases, and 3 bases stayed unmatched. This CDR3 is 13 amino acids long. Per germline, CDR1 MGHDK and CDR2 SYGVNS.

The V and J genes are TRBV12-3 or TRBV12-4 and TRBJ1-5; weak D call: TRBD1 (5 bases). The V gene lost 5 bases and the J gene lost 6 bases, with 11 bases spanning the gap. This CDR3 comprises 13 residues. CDR3 DNA: TGTGCCAGCAGTCCGGGGCTACCTCAGCCCCAGCATTTT. Amino acid sequence: CASSPGLPQPQHF.

This chain uses TRBV9 with TRBJ2-7; D not certain. The CDR3 is made up of 14 amino acids. The V end was cut by 3 bases, the J end by 0 bases, with 10 bases between. Germline CDR1 SGDLS, CDR2 YYNGEE. The CDR3 spells CASSADPYSYEQYF. DNA for the CDR3: TGTGCCAGCAGCGCCGACCCATACTCCTACGAGCAGTACTTC.

This clonotype appeared a few times. V and J are TRBV19 and TRBJ2-5; D ambiguous. The ends were cut back, 3 bases at V and 6 bases at J, with 14 bases in the middle. Germline CDR1 is LNHDA and CDR2 is SQIVND (reference sequence). CDR3 length: 14 residues. This CDR3 is CASSISKASQTQYF. The CDR3 nucleotides read TGTGCCAGTAGTATCTCGAAGGCCTCCCAGACCCAGTACTTC. Looking up the rest from reference TRBV19 and TRBJ2-5 gives the full variable domain: DGGITQSPKYLFRKEGQNVTLSCEQNLNHDAMYWYRQDPGQGLRLIYYSQIVNDFQKGDIAEGYSVSREKKESFPLTVTSAQKNPTAFYLCASSISKASQTQYFGPGTRLLVL.

This clonotype showed up just a few times. The chain has TRBV2 and TRBJ2-7; D uncertain. Germline loops: CDR1 SNHLY, CDR2 FYNNEI. The germline V and J ends were trimmed by 2 bases and 0 bases, with 8 bases remaining between them. The CDR3 is 14 amino acids. CDR3 DNA sequence: TGTGCCAGCAGTGAACGAGTGTTCTCCTACGAGCAGTACTTC. This sequence encodes CASSERVFSYEQYF.

Regarding this clonotype: Relative to the germline gene, one junction end is altered; a read error may explain this. This chain connects TRBV30 to TRBJ1-2, with D tentatively TRBD1 (6 bases). Germline lookup yields CDR1 GTSNPN and CDR2 SVGIG (reference sequence). The CDR3 contains 14 residues. CDR3 region: CAWSHGTTDYDYTF. CDR3 in DNA: TGTGCCTGGAGTCACGGGACAACTGACTATGACTACACCTTC.

In its sample, this clonotype was seen a few times. The V gene is TRBV7-2, the J gene TRBJ2-5; TRBD1 aligns across 7 bases. The J call may be mistaken, given a closer DNA end match to TRBJ2-1. CDR3 length equals 14 residues. CDR1 and CDR2 (germline): SGHTA, FQGNSA. CDR3 residues: CASSTPGQHNEQFF. The CDR3, as DNA: TGTGCCAGCAGCACCCCGGGACAGCACAATGAGCAGTTCTTC.

In its sample, this clonotype was seen a few times. The chain carries TRBV12-3 or TRBV12-4 and TRBJ1-2, with TRBD1 identical over 7 bases. Trimming took 5 bases from V and 5 from J; bases not matched to a gene: 8. This CDR3 is 14 amino acids long. CDR3 coding DNA: TGTGCCAGCAGTCCAGGACAGGTCCAGTATGGCTACACCTTC. This translates into CASSPGQVQYGYTF.

The chain uses TRBV6-5 and TRBJ1-3; no firm D call. The V end was cut by 7 bases, the J end by 4 bases, with 5 bases between. The CDR3 consists of 11 residues. Per germline, CDR1 MNHEY and CDR2 SVGAGI. For the CDR3, the DNA is TGTGCCAGCAAACCCGGAAACACCATATATTTT. Amino acids: CASKPGNTIYF.

The table lists this clonotype with a few counts. The V gene is TRBV19, the J gene TRBJ2-5; possibly TRBD1 or TRBD2 for D (6 bases each). Germline-derived CDR1 and CDR2 are LNHDA and SQIVND (reference sequence). CDR3 length: 15 amino acids. The V end was cut by 5 bases, the J end by 5 bases, with 18 bases between. In nucleotides, the CDR3 is TGTGCCAGTAGTCCTACGACGGGGGCGCGGGAGACCCAGTACTTC. This gives the protein CASSPTTGARETQYF.

The chain recombines TRBV3-1 with TRBJ1-1; TRBD1 is a possible D gene (5 bases). The CDR3 is 14 residues long. Germline values: CDR1 LGHDT, CDR2 YNNKEL (reference sequence). The ends were cut back, 4 bases at V and 2 bases at J, with 11 bases in the middle. The CDR3 here is CASSRLGANTEAFF. The CDR3 DNA is TGTGCCAGCAGCCGCCTCGGGGCTAACACTGAAGCTTTCTTT.

Many counts were recorded for this clonotype. The rearrangement links TRBV29-1 to TRBJ1-2; D unclear. CDR1 is SQVTM and CDR2 is ANQGSEA in the germline V gene. The CDR3 runs 13 residues. Trimming took 2 bases from V and 0 from J, leaving 7 bases between them. The CDR3 protein is CSVETGANYGYTF. CDR3 DNA sequence: TGCAGCGTTGAAACGGGTGCTAACTATGGCTACACCTTC.

A few counts support this clonotype. V gene TRBV7-3 combines with J gene TRBJ1-6; D is ambiguous. CDR3 length equals 13 residues. Per germline, CDR1 SGHTA and CDR2 FQGTGA. V was shortened by 5 bases and J by 7 bases, with 9 bases between the two germline ends. Written as DNA, the CDR3 is TGTGCCAGCAGCCCCCACTCGAATTCACCCCTCCACTTT. This translates into CASSPHSNSPLHF.

V is TRBV20-1 and J is TRBJ2-6, with D perhaps matching TRBD2 (5 bases). The CDR3 runs to 14 residues. CDR1 and CDR2 from the germline V gene are DFQATT and SNEGSKA (reference sequence). The ends were cut back, 3 bases at V and 3 bases at J, with 9 bases in the middle. The CDR3: CSASAGGGANVLTF. The CDR3 coding sequence is TGCAGTGCTAGTGCGGGCGGTGGGGCCAACGTCCTGACTTTC.

This clonotype was observed a handful of times. The gene calls are TRBV5-1 and TRBJ1-2, with D unclear. CDR3 length equals 13 residues. V lost 0 bases to trimming and J lost 7 bases, with 10 bases between them. Germline loops: CDR1 SGHRS, CDR2 YFSETQ. CDR3 bases: TGCGCCAGCAGCTTGGTCGGGCGGAGTGGCTACACCTTC. It is translated as CASSLVGRSGYTF.

This clonotype was counted a few times. The chain carries TRBV15 and TRBJ2-1; possible D gene TRBD2, 6 bases. Per germline, CDR1 LNHNV and CDR2 YYDKDF (reference sequence). The CDR3 is 14 amino acids. V was cut by 11 bases and J by 6 bases, with 20 bases left in between. The CDR3 nucleotides read TGTGCCGCGGCTAGCGAGGGGATCAGCAATGAGCAGTTCTTC. As protein: CAAASEGISNEQFF. The full variable domain, in which reference TRBV15 and TRBJ2-1 provide the parts outside the CDR3, is DAMVIQNPRYQVTQFGKPVTLSCSQTLNHNVMYWYQQKSSQAPKLLFHYYDKDFNNEADTPDNFQSRRPNTSFCFLDIRSPGLGDTAMYLCAAASEGISNEQFFGPGTRLTVL.

This chain links TRBV2 with TRBJ2-7; D may match TRBD1 or TRBD2 (5 bases each). CDR1 and CDR2 from the germline V gene are SNHLY and FYNNEI. The V end lost 5 bases, the J end lost 0 bases, and 14 bases lay between the germline ends. This CDR3 has 15 amino acids. The CDR3 is CASSPGPPTSYEQYF. DNA for the CDR3: TGTGCCAGCAGTCCGGGACCGCCGACCTCCTACGAGCAGTACTTC. The complete variable domain, with remaining parts taken from reference TRBV2 and TRBJ2-7, reads EPEVTQTPSHQVTQMGQEVILRCVPISNHLYFYWYRQILGQKVEFLVSFYNNEISEKSEIFDDQFSVERPDGSNFTLKIRSTKLEDSAMYFCASSPGPPTSYEQYFGPGTRLTVT.

The sample holds a few counts of this clonotype. The genes are TRBV12-3 or TRBV12-4 and TRBJ1-2, with 10 bases identical to TRBD1. CDR3 size: 15 residues. V lost 5 bases, J lost 4 bases, and 7 bases stayed unmatched. The CDR3 protein is CASSPDRGPGYGYTF. The CDR3 region has the DNA TGTGCCAGCAGTCCTGACAGGGGGCCGGGCTATGGCTACACCTTC.

This clonotype came up many times. The chain uses TRBV5-5 and TRBJ2-1; D unclear. The germline V and J ends were trimmed by 4 bases and 10 bases, with 9 bases remaining between them. CDR1 is SGHKS and CDR2 is YYEKEE in the germline V gene (reference sequence). The CDR3 is 11 amino acids. The CDR3 spells CASSPYGEQFF. CDR3 DNA sequence: TGTGCCAGCAGCCCCTACGGGGAGCAGTTCTTC. Drawing the rest from reference TRBV5-5 and TRBJ2-1, the complete variable domain is DAGVTQSPTHLIKTRGQQVTLRCSPISGHKSVSWYQQVLGQGPQFIFQYYEKEERGRGNFPDRFSARQFPNYSSELNVNALLLGDSALYLCASSPYGEQFFGPGTRLTVL.

The V gene is TRBV5-1, the J gene TRBJ2-2; tentatively, D is TRBD2 (5 bases). CDR3 size: 12 residues. V lost 6 bases to trimming and J lost 6 bases, with 9 bases between them. CDR1 is SGHRS and CDR2 is YFSETQ in the germline V gene. The CDR3 loop is CASTGGPGELFF. The CDR3 nucleotides read TGCGCCAGCACTGGCGGGCCCGGGGAGCTGTTTTTT.

J is TRBJ1-3 and V is TRBV10-2; tentative D call: TRBD1 (6 bases). This CDR3 region has 13 residues. Germline V lookup: CDR1 WSHSY, CDR2 SAAADI. Trimming cost V 8 bases and J 5 bases, with 13 bases left between them. CDR3: CASLTGRRNTIYF. The CDR3, as DNA: TGCGCCAGCCTTACAGGGAGAAGAAACACCATATATTTT.

This clonotype came up a few times. The CDR3 DNA sequence: TGCGCCAGCAGCGGAAGGGGGTCAGGGTGGCAAGAGACCCAGTACTTC. Its translation: CASSGRGSGWQETQYF. The J gene is TRBJ2-5, the V gene TRBV5-1; D may be TRBD1 (6 bases). The CDR3 contains 16 residues. Trimming took 4 bases from V and 2 from J, leaving 18 bases between them. In germline, CDR1 is SGHRS, CDR2 YFSETQ.

This clonotype was seen only a few times. This chain joins TRBV5-1 and TRBJ1-1; no clear D. V gave up 1 base and J gave up 1 base, with 14 bases separating them. The germline V gene has CDR1 SGHRS and CDR2 YFSETQ. The CDR3 totals 16 residues. The CDR3 reads CASSLRFDRGNTEAFF. Written as DNA, the CDR3 is TGCGCCAGCAGCTTGCGTTTCGACCGAGGGAACACTGAAGCTTTCTTT.

This clonotype has a handful of counts. The junction and the germline gene differ at one end; a read error may be behind it. V and J are TRBV12-3 or TRBV12-4 and TRBJ1-1, with 8 nucleotides matching TRBD1. The length of the CDR3 is 14 residues. In DNA, the CDR3 is TGTGCCAGCAGGGACAGGGCCACGAACACTGAGGCTTTCTTT. Its translation is CASRDRATNTEAFF.